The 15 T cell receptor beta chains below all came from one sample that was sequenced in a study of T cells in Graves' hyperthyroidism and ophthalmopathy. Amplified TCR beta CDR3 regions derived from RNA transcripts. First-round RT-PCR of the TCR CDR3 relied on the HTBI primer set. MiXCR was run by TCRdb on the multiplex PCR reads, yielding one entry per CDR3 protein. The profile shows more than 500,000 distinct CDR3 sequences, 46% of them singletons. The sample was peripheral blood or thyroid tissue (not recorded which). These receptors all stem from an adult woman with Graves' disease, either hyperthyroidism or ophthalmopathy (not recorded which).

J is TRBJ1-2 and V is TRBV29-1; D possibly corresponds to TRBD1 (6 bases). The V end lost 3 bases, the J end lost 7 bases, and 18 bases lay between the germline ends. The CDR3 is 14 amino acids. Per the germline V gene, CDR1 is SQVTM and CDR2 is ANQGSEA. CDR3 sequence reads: CSVDGDTDYGGYTF. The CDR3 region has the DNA TGCAGCGTTGACGGGGACACGGATTATGGTGGCTACACCTTC.

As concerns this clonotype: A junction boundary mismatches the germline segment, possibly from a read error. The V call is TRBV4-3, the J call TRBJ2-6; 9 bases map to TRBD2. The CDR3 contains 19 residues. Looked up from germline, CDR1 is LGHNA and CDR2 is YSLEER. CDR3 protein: CASSQEGLAGFSEANVLTF. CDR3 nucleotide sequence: TGCGCCAGCAGCCAAGAAGGGCTAGCGGGATTCTCTGAGGCCAACGTCCTGACTTTC.

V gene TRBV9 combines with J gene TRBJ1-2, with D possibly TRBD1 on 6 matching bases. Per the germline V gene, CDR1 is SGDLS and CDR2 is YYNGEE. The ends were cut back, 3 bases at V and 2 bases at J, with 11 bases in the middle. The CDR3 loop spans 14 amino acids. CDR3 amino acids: CASSGGHLNYGYTF. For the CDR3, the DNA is TGTGCCAGCAGCGGGGGACACCTAAACTATGGCTACACCTTC.

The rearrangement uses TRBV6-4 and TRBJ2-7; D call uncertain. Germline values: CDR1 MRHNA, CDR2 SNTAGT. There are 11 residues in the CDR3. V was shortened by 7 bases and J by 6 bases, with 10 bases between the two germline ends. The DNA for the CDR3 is TGTGCCAGCACAGAAACGCGCGAGCAGTACTTC. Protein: CASTETREQYF.

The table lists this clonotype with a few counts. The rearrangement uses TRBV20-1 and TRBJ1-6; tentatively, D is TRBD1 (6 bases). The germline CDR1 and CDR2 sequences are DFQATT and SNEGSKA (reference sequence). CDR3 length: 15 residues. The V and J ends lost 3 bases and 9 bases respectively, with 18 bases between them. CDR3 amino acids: CSASVDSSFFSPLHF. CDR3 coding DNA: TGCAGTGCTAGTGTGGACAGTTCGTTTTTTTCACCCCTCCACTTT.

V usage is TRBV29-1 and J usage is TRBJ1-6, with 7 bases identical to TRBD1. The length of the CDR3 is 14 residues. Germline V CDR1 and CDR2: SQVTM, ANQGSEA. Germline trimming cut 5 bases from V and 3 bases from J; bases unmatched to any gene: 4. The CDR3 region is CSVSAGGYNSPLHF. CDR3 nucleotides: TGCAGCGTTTCGGCAGGGGGCTATAATTCACCCCTCCACTTT.

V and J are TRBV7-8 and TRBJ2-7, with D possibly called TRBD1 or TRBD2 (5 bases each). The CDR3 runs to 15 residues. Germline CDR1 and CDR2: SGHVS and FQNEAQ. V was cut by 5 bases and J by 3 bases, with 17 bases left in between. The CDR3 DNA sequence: TGTGCCAGCAGCACAGGCCCGGGGACGTACTACGAGCAGTACTTC. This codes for CASSTGPGTYYEQYF.

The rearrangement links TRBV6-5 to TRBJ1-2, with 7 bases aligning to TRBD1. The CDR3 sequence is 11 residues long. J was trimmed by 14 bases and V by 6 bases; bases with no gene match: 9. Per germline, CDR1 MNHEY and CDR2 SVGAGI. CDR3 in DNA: TGTGCCAGCAGGGGACAGTCCCGACCTACCTTC. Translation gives CASRGQSRPTF.

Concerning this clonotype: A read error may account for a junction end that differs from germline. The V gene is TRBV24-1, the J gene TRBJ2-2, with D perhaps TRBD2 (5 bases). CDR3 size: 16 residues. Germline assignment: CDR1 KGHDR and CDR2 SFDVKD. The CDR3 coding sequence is TGTGCCAGCAGTTTGTTAGGGAGCACGGACACCGGGGAGCTGTTTTTT. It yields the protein CASSLLGSTDTGELFF.

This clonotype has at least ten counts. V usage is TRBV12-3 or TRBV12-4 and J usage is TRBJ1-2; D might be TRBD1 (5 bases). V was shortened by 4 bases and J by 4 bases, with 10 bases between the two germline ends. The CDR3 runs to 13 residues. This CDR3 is CASSSQGPYGYTF. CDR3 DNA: TGTGCCAGCAGTTCTCAGGGCCCCTATGGCTACACCTTC.

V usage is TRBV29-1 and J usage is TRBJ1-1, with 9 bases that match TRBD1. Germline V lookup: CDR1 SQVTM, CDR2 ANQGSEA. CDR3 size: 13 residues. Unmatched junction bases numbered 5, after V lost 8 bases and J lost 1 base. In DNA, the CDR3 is TGCAGCACCTTGGACAGGGGGAACACTGAAGCTTTCTTT. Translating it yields CSTLDRGNTEAFF. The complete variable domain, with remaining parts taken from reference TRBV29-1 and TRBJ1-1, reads SAVISQKPSRDICQRGTSLTIQCQVDSQVTMMFWYRQQPGQSLTLIATANQGSEATYESGFVIDKFPISRPNLTFSTLTVSNMSPEDSSIYLCSTLDRGNTEAFFGQGTRLTVV.

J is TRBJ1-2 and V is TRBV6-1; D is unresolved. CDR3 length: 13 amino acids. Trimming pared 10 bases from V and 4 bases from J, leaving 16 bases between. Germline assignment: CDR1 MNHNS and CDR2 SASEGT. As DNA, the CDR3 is TGTGCCATTCTGTGGGTGGGAAGCTATGGCTACACCTTC. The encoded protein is CAILWVGSYGYTF.

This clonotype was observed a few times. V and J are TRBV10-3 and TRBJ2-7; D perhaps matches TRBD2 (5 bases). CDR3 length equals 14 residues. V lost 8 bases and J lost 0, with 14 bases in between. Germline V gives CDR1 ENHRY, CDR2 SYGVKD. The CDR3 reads CAIGEGGSSYEQYF. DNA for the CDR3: TGTGCCATCGGCGAGGGCGGTAGCTCCTACGAGCAGTACTTC.

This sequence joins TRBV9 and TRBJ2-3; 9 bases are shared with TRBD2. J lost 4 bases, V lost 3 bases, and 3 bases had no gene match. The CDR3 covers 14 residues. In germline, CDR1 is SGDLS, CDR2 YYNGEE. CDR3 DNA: TGTGCCAGCAGCGGGTTAGCGGGAGCAGATACGCAGTATTTT. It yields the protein CASSGLAGADTQYF.

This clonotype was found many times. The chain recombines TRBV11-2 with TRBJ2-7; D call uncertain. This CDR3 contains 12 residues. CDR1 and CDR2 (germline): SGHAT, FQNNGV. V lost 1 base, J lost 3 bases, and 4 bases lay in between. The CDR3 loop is CASSLGYYEQYF. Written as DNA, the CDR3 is TGTGCCAGCAGCTTAGGGTACTACGAGCAGTACTTC.